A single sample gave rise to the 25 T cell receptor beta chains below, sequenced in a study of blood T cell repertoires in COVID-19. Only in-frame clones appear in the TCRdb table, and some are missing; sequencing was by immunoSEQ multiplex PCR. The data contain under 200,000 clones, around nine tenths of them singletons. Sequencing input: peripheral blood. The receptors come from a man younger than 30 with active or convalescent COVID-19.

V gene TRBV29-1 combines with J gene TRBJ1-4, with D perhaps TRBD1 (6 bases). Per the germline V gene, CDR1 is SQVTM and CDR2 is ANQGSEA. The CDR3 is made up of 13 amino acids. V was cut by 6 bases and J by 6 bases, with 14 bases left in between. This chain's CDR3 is CSVEGVGDEKLFF. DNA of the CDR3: TGCAGCGTCGAGGGGGTAGGGGATGAAAAACTGTTTTTT. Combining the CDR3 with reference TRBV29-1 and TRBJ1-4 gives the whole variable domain SAVISQKPSRDICQRGTSLTIQCQVDSQVTMMFWYRQQPGQSLTLIATANQGSEATYESGFVIDKFPISRPNLTFSTLTVSNMSPEDSSIYLCSVEGVGDEKLFFGSGTQLSVL.

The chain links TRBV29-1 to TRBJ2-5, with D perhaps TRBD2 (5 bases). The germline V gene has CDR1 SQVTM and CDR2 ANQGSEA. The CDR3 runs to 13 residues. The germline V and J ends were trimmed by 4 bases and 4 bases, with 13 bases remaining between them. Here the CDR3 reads CSVAGSLGETQYF. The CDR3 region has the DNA TGCAGCGTTGCGGGGAGTCTAGGAGAGACCCAGTACTTC. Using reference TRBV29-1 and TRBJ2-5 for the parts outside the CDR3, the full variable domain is SAVISQKPSRDICQRGTSLTIQCQVDSQVTMMFWYRQQPGQSLTLIATANQGSEATYESGFVIDKFPISRPNLTFSTLTVSNMSPEDSSIYLCSVAGSLGETQYFGPGTRLLVL.

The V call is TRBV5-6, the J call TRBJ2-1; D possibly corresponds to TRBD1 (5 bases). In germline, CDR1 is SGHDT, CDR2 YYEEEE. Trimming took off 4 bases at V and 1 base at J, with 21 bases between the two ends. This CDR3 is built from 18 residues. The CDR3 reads CASSVRRAGFVSYNEQFF. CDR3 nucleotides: TGTGCCAGCAGCGTGCGTCGGGCAGGGTTTGTATCCTACAATGAGCAGTTCTTC. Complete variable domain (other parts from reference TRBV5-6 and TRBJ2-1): DAGVTQSPTHLIKTRGQQVTLRCSPKSGHDTVSWYQQALGQGPQFIFQYYEEEERQRGNFPDRFSGHQFPNYSSELNVNALLLGDSALYLCASSVRRAGFVSYNEQFFGPGTRLTVL.

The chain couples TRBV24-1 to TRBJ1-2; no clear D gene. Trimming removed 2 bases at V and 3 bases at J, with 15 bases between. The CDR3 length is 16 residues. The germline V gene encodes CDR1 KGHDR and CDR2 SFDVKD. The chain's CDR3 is CATSDSARVSDYGYTF. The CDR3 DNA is TGTGCCACCAGTGATTCGGCCCGGGTGTCCGACTATGGCTACACCTTC.

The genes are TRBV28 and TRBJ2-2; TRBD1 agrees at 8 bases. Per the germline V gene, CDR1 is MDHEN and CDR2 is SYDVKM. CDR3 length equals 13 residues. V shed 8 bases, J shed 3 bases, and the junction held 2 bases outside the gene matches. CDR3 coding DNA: TGTGCCAGCGGGGACAGGCACACCGGGGAGCTGTTTTTT. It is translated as CASGDRHTGELFF.

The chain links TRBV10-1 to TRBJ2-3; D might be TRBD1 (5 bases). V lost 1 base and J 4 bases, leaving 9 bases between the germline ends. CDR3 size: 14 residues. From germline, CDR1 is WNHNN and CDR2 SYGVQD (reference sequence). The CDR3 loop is CASSEFRVADTQYF. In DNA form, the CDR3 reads TGCGCCAGCAGTGAGTTCAGGGTTGCAGATACGCAGTATTTT.

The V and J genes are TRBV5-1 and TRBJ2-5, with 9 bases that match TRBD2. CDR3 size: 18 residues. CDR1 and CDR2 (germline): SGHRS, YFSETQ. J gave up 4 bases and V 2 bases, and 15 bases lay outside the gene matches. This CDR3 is CASSFGFLAGSEGETQYF. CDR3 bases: TGCGCCAGCAGCTTCGGTTTTCTAGCGGGATCGGAGGGAGAGACCCAGTACTTC.

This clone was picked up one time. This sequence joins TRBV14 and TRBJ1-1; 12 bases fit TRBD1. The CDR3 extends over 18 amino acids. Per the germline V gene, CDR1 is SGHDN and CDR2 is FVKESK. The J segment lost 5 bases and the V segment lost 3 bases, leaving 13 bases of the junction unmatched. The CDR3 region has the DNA TGTGCCAGCAGCCAGCGCCGGGACAGGGGGCGAGCGGTGACTGAAGCTTTCTTT. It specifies CASSQRRDRGRAVTEAFF.

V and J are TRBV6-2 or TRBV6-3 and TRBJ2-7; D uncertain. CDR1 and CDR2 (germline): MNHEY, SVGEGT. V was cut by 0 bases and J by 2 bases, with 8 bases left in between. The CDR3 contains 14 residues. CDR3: CASSYSLAAYEQYV. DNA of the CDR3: TGTGCCAGCAGTTACTCTTTGGCAGCCTACGAGCAGTACGTC.

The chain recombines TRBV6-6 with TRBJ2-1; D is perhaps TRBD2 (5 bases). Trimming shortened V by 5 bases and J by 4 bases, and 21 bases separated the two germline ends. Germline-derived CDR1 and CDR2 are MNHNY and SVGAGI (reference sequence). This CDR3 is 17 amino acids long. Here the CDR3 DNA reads TGTGCCAGCAGTCCGCCCGGAGAGGGCAGCCCATACAATGAGCAGTTCTTC. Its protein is CASSPPGEGSPYNEQFF.

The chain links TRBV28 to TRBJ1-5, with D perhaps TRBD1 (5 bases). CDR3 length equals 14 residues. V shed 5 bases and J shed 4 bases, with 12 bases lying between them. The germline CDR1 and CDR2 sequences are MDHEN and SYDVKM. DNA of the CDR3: TGTGCCAGCAGTCCCCGGGGGGGGAATCAGCCCCAGCATTTT. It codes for CASSPRGGNQPQHF.

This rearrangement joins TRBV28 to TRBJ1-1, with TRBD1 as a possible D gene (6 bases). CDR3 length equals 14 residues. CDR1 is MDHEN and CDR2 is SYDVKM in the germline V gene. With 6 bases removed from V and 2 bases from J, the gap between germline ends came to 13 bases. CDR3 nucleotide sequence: TGTGCCAGCAGCCCCCGACAGGCTAACACTGAAGCTTTCTTT. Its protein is CASSPRQANTEAFF.

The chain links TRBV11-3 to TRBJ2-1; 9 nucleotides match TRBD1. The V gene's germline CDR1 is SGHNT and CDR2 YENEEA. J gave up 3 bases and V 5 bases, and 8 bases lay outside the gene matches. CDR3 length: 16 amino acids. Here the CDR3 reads CASSLRRTGDYNEQFF. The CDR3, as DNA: TGTGCCAGCAGCCTGCGCCGGACAGGGGACTACAATGAGCAGTTCTTC.

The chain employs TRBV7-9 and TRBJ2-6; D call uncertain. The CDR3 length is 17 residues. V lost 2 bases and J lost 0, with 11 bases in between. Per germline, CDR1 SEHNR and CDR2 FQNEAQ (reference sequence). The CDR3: CASSLWARISGANVLTF. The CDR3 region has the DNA TGTGCCAGCAGCTTATGGGCACGAATCTCTGGGGCCAACGTCCTGACTTTC.

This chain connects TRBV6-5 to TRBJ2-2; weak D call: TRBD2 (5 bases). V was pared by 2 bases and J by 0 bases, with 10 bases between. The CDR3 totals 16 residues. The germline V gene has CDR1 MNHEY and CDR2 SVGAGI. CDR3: CASSYAPSSNTGELFF. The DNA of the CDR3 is TGTGCCAGCAGTTACGCCCCTAGCTCGAACACCGGGGAGCTGTTTTTT.

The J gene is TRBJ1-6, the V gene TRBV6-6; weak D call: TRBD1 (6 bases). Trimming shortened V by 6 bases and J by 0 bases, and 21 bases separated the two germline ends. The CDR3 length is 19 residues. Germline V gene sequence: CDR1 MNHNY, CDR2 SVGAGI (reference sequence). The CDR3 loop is CASSLRGAEPSSYNSPLHF. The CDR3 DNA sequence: TGTGCCAGCAGCTTGCGGGGGGCCGAACCTAGCTCCTATAATTCACCCCTCCACTTT.

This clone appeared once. CDR3 nucleotide sequence: TGTGCCAGTAGCTCCAGAGGTTACGAGCAGTACTTC. Protein product: CASSSRGYEQYF. V usage is TRBV19 and J usage is TRBJ2-7; D remains unclear. Trimming left V 6 bases short and J 4 bases short, with 10 bases between. This CDR3 is 12 amino acids long. Germline V lookup: CDR1 LNHDA, CDR2 SQIVND (reference sequence).

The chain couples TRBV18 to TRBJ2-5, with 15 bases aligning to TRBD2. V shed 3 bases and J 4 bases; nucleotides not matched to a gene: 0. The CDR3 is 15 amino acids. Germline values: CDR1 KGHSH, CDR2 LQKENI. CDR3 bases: TGTGCCAGCTCACCGGGACTAGCGGGGGGAGAGACCCAGTACTTC. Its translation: CASSPGLAGGETQYF. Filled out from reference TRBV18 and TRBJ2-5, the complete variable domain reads NAGVMQNPRHLVRRRGQEARLRCSPMKGHSHVYWYRQLPEEGLKFMVYLQKENIIDESGMPKERFSAEFPKEGPSILRIQQVVRGDSAAYFCASSPGLAGGETQYFGPGTRLLVL.

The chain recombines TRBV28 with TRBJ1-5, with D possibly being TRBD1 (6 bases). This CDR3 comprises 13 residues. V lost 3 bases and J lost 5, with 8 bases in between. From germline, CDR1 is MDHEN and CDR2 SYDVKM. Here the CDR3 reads CASSFRGYQPQHF. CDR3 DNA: TGTGCCAGCAGTTTCAGGGGATATCAGCCCCAGCATTTT.

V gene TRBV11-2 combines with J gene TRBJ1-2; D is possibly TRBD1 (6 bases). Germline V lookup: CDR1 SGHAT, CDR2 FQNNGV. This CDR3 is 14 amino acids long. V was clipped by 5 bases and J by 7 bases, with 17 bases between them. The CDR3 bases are TGTGCCAGCAGCGTGACAGGACAAGTCCGTGGCTACACCTTC. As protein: CASSVTGQVRGYTF.

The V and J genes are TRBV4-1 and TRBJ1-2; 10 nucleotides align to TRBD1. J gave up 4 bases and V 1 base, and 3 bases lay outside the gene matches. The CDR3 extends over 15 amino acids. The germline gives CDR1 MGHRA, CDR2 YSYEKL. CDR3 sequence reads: CASSQGQGAFYGYTF. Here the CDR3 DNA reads TGCGCCAGCAGCCAAGGACAGGGGGCATTCTATGGCTACACCTTC.

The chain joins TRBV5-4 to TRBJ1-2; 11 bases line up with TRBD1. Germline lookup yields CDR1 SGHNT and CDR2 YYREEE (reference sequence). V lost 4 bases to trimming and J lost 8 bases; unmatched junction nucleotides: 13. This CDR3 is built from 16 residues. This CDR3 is CASSPTPGQGDPGYTF. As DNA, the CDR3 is TGTGCCAGCAGCCCCACGCCGGGACAGGGGGACCCCGGCTACACCTTC.

This chain's CDR3 is CASRDRDRGRVGYTF. In nucleotides, the CDR3 is TGTGCCAGTAGGGACCGGGACAGGGGGCGAGTTGGCTACACCTTC. The rearrangement joins TRBV19 to TRBJ1-2; 12 bases agree with TRBD1. Germline V gives CDR1 LNHDA, CDR2 SQIVND (reference sequence). J was trimmed by 7 bases and V by 6 bases; bases with no gene match: 9. This CDR3 spans 15 amino acids.

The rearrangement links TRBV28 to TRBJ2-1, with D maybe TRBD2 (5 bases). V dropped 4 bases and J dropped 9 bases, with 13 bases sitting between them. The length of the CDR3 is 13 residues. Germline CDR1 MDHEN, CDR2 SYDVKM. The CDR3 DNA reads TGTGCCAGCAGTTATGTTCCCCGGGGTGAGCAGTTCTTC. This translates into CASSYVPRGEQFF.

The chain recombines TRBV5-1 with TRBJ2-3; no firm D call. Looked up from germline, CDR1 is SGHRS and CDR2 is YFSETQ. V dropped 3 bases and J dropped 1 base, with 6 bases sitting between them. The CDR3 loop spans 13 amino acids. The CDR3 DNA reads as TGCGCCAGCAGCTCCCGGGGCACAGATACGCAGTATTTT. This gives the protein CASSSRGTDTQYF. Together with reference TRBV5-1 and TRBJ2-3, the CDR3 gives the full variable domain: KAGVTQTPRYLIKTRGQQVTLSCSPISGHRSVSWYQQTPGQGLQFLFEYFSETQRNKGNFPGRFSGRQFSNSRSEMNVSTLELGDSALYLCASSSRGTDTQYFGPGTRLTVL.